The next 32 T cell receptor beta chains were all read from a single sample in a study of T cell repertoires in cytomegalovirus infection (dated by TCRdb to 2018 to 2020). The treatment or condition label on this specimen signifies: in vitro stimulation with specific CMV peptide epitopes to enrich CMV-specific T cells. These TCRs are of unknown antigen specificity. The data were produced on an Illumina HiSeq 1500. TCRdb reran the public reads through fastp at Q25 and MiXCR, keeping productive beta chains. Each CDR3 protein gets just one entry, which takes the most common genes and DNA from the rows behind it. The sample table holds around 500,000 distinct CDR3 sequences, of which about two fifths were seen once. The biggest ten clones account for around 44% of the sample. Sequenced here: cultured PBMCs, sampled from culture after CMV antigen stimulation. The receptors were gathered from a human donor in good health (CMV status not recorded). Some clones in this sample may be carry-over from other donors' samples.

This clonotype came up a few times. CDR3 DNA: TGCGCCACTCGGGGGGGGCTAGCGGGGTCCAATGAGCAGTTCTTC. Residues: CATRGGLAGSNEQFF. The J gene is TRBJ2-1, the V gene TRBV4-1; TRBD2 matches at 9 bases. The ends lost 10 bases at V and 6 bases at J; junction bases unmatched: 13. In germline, CDR1 is MGHRA, CDR2 YSYEKL. The length of the CDR3 is 15 residues.

This clonotype came up a few times. The CDR3 sequence: CASSLGPGRGNEQFF. The DNA of the CDR3 is TGTGCCAGTAGTCTGGGCCCCGGGAGAGGCAATGAGCAGTTCTTC. The chain combines TRBV19 with TRBJ2-1, with D perhaps TRBD2 (6 bases). The germline gives CDR1 LNHDA, CDR2 SQIVND (reference sequence). The CDR3 is made up of 15 amino acids. V dropped 5 bases and J dropped 6 bases, with 17 bases sitting between them.

This chain's CDR3 is CASSYTSPFAYNEQFF. CDR3 DNA sequence: TGTGCCAGCAGTTACACTTCACCTTTTGCCTACAATGAGCAGTTCTTC. The chain joins TRBV6-2 or TRBV6-3 to TRBJ2-1, with no clear D. The CDR3 has 16 residues. V was pared by 2 bases and J by 2 bases, with 13 bases between. Per the germline V gene, CDR1 is MNHEY and CDR2 is SVGEGT.

The rearrangement links TRBV7-8 to TRBJ2-5; 7 positions agree with TRBD1. Trimming at V came to 5 bases and at J to 5 bases, leaving 8 bases not matched to a gene. This CDR3 region has 14 residues. Germline assignment: CDR1 SGHVS and CDR2 FQNEAQ. The CDR3 protein is CASSARQGYETQYF. The CDR3 nucleotides read TGTGCCAGCAGCGCCCGACAGGGTTACGAGACCCAGTACTTC.

This clonotype occurred a few times. The chain combines TRBV7-9 with TRBJ2-5; 9 bases align to TRBD1. This CDR3 is built from 16 residues. Germline loops: CDR1 SEHNR, CDR2 FQNEAQ (reference sequence). The J segment lost 4 bases and the V segment lost 5 bases, leaving 11 bases of the junction unmatched. CDR3 loop: CASSPSQGAWVETQYF. For the CDR3, the DNA is TGTGCCAGCAGCCCGTCACAGGGGGCTTGGGTAGAGACCCAGTACTTC.

This clonotype was observed a handful of times. J is TRBJ1-4 and V is TRBV7-9; D unresolved. Trimming removed 0 bases at V and 8 bases at J, with 16 bases between. CDR3 size: 16 residues. Germline-derived CDR1 and CDR2 are SEHNR and FQNEAQ (reference sequence). DNA for the CDR3: TGTGCCAGCAGCTTAGCGCTGTCCTCAGTGGTAGAAAAACTGTTTTTT. Translating gives CASSLALSSVVEKLFF.

The J gene is TRBJ1-4, the V gene TRBV7-6, with 9 bases aligning to TRBD1. The CDR3 has 15 amino acids. CDR1 and CDR2 from the germline V gene are SGHVS and FNYEAQ. The V and J ends lost 5 bases and 5 bases, in that order; junction bases with no gene match: 6. Written as DNA, the CDR3 is TGTGCCAGCAGCCGACTTGGGACAGGGAATGAAAAACTGTTTTTT. Translation gives CASSRLGTGNEKLFF.

This clonotype was observed once. The V and J genes are TRBV11-2 and TRBJ2-1; D unresolved. The CDR3 has 13 residues. Per the germline V gene, CDR1 is SGHAT and CDR2 is FQNNGV. Trimming took off 1 base at V and 5 bases at J, with 6 bases between the two ends. The CDR3 region is CASSLAPHNEQFF. In nucleotides, the CDR3 is TGTGCCAGCAGCTTAGCCCCCCACAATGAGCAGTTCTTC. The complete variable domain, with remaining parts taken from reference TRBV11-2 and TRBJ2-1, reads EAGVAQSPRYKIIEKRQSVAFWCNPISGHATLYWYQQILGQGPKLLIQFQNNGVVDDSQLPKDRFSAERLKGVDSTLKIQPAKLEDSAVYLCASSLAPHNEQFFGPGTRLTVL.

This clonotype came up a few times. The CDR3 DNA follows: TGTGCCAGCAGGGGGGCCCTGGGCTCCTACAATGAGCAGTTCTTC. This sequence encodes CASRGALGSYNEQFF. The chain couples TRBV6-1 to TRBJ2-1; D might be TRBD1 (6 bases). V lost 6 bases and J lost 0, with 12 bases in between. This CDR3 has 15 amino acids. Looked up from germline, CDR1 is MNHNS and CDR2 is SASEGT.

The chain employs TRBV7-9 and TRBJ2-5; 7 bases are shared with TRBD2. J was trimmed by 3 bases and V by 6 bases; bases with no gene match: 7. Germline assignment: CDR1 SEHNR and CDR2 FQNEAQ (reference sequence). The CDR3 length is 14 residues. CDR3 in DNA: TGTGCCAGCAGTTCCCGGGACTACGAAGAGACCCAGTACTTC. Residues: CASSSRDYEETQYF.

This clonotype was observed a handful of times. The chain uses TRBV5-5 and TRBJ2-6; D remains ambiguous. Per the germline V gene, CDR1 is SGHKS and CDR2 is YYEKEE (reference sequence). The CDR3 sequence is 16 residues long. The V gene lost 4 bases and the J gene lost 0 bases, with 11 bases spanning the gap. The CDR3 is CASSPAPVSGANVLTF. The CDR3, as DNA: TGTGCCAGCAGCCCCGCCCCTGTCTCTGGGGCCAACGTCCTGACTTTC.

The rearrangement links TRBV10-3 to TRBJ2-2, with 10 bases matching TRBD1. CDR3 size: 15 residues. Germline CDR1 and CDR2: ENHRY and SYGVKD. The V gene end was trimmed by 10 bases and the J gene end by 1 base; junction bases not matched to a gene: 6. The CDR3 DNA reads TGTGCCACCACCGGACAGGGGGTGAACACCGGGGAGCTGTTTTTT. Its protein is CATTGQGVNTGELFF.

This clonotype showed up just once. V gene TRBV27 combines with J gene TRBJ2-2; D remains unclear. The germline CDR1 and CDR2 sequences are MNHEY and SMNVEV (reference sequence). V lost 4 bases, J lost 6 bases, and 18 bases lay in between. The CDR3 covers 16 residues. CDR3 DNA sequence: TGTGCCAGCAGTTCCTTCGACAATCCGGGCCCCGGGGAGCTGTTTTTT. The encoded protein is CASSSFDNPGPGELFF.

The genes are TRBV20-1 and TRBJ2-1; D is uncertain. Germline V gene data show CDR1 as DFQATT and CDR2 as SNEGSKA (reference sequence). The CDR3 sequence is 11 residues long. Deletions cut 7 bases from V and 3 bases from J, with 7 bases between. For the CDR3, the DNA is TGCAGTGTCCCAGGCTACAATGAGCAGTTCTTC. Translation: CSVPGYNEQFF.

This clonotype was observed a few times. The rearrangement joins TRBV7-6 to TRBJ2-7, with D unclear. V was cut by 0 bases and J by 6 bases, with 9 bases left in between. The V gene's germline CDR1 is SGHVS and CDR2 FNYEAQ. CDR3 size: 13 residues. Written as DNA, the CDR3 is TGTGCCAGCAGCTTAGCGTCAAGACGCGAGCAGTACTTC. Translating it yields CASSLASRREQYF.

The chain recombines TRBV7-8 with TRBJ1-1; D remains unclear. V shed 0 bases and J shed 1 base, with 9 bases lying between them. The CDR3 extends over 15 amino acids. From germline, CDR1 is SGHVS and CDR2 FQNEAQ. This CDR3 is CASSLAGWENTEAFF. Here the CDR3 DNA reads TGTGCCAGCAGCTTAGCAGGGTGGGAGAACACTGAAGCTTTCTTT.

The gene calls are TRBV19 and TRBJ1-2; D is perhaps TRBD1 (6 bases). Germline V gene data show CDR1 as LNHDA and CDR2 as SQIVND (reference sequence). This CDR3 comprises 14 residues. Trimming stripped 8 bases from V and 4 bases from J, with 17 bases between. CDR3 protein: CASADLGTLYGYTF. For the CDR3, the DNA is TGTGCCAGTGCGGACTTAGGGACACTCTATGGCTACACCTTC.

V gene TRBV5-6 combines with J gene TRBJ1-1; TRBD1 is a possible D gene (6 bases). The V gene lost 3 bases and the J gene lost 7 bases, with 16 bases spanning the gap. This CDR3 comprises 14 residues. Germline loops: CDR1 SGHDT, CDR2 YYEEEE. The CDR3 coding sequence is TGTGCCAGCAGCTCCCAGGGGTTGCGTAGTGAAGCTTTCTTT. Its translation is CASSSQGLRSEAFF.

This sequence joins TRBV19 and TRBJ1-4; D is ambiguous. V was cut by 4 bases and J by 0 bases, with 3 bases left in between. The CDR3 totals 13 residues. Germline CDR1 is LNHDA and CDR2 is SQIVND (reference sequence). The CDR3 sequence: CASSTTTNEKLFF. CDR3 sequence (DNA): TGTGCCAGTAGTACGACAACTAATGAAAAACTGTTTTTT. Drawing the rest from reference TRBV19 and TRBJ1-4, the complete variable domain is DGGITQSPKYLFRKEGQNVTLSCEQNLNHDAMYWYRQDPGQGLRLIYYSQIVNDFQKGDIAEGYSVSREKKESFPLTVTSAQKNPTAFYLCASSTTTNEKLFFGSGTQLSVL.

This clonotype was seen at least ten times. The V gene is TRBV7-2, the J gene TRBJ1-1; D ambiguous. The CDR3 extends over 15 amino acids. Per the germline V gene, CDR1 is SGHTA and CDR2 is FQGNSA. V lost 0 bases, J lost 4 bases, and 12 bases lay in between. CDR3: CASSLARTLSTEAFF. The CDR3 coding sequence is TGTGCCAGCAGCTTAGCCAGGACTCTGAGCACTGAAGCTTTCTTT.

V usage is TRBV6-1 and J usage is TRBJ1-3; D remains ambiguous. CDR1 is MNHNS and CDR2 is SASEGT in the germline V gene. With 6 bases removed from V and 1 base from J, the gap between germline ends came to 7 bases. The CDR3 spans 13 residues. The CDR3 reads CASRVFSGNTIYF. CDR3 DNA sequence: TGTGCCAGCAGAGTATTTTCTGGAAACACCATATATTTT.

The chain links TRBV5-4 to TRBJ2-1, with 9 bases aligning to TRBD1. Germline values: CDR1 SGHNT, CDR2 YYREEE (reference sequence). Trimming took 4 bases from V and 7 from J; bases not matched to a gene: 9. The CDR3 contains 15 residues. The CDR3 reads CASSPRTGEGNEQFF. DNA of the CDR3: TGTGCCAGCAGCCCGCGGACAGGGGAGGGAAATGAGCAGTTCTTC. Variable domain in full (rest from reference TRBV5-4 and TRBJ2-1): ETGVTQSPTHLIKTRGQQVTLRCSSQSGHNTVSWYQQALGQGPQFIFQYYREEENGRGNFPPRFSGLQFPNYSSELNVNALELDDSALYLCASSPRTGEGNEQFFGPGTRLTVL.

The chain employs TRBV7-9 and TRBJ1-4; D unclear. Looked up from germline, CDR1 is SEHNR and CDR2 is FQNEAQ (reference sequence). Trimming took 2 bases from V and 5 from J, leaving 6 bases between them. The CDR3 length is 13 residues. The CDR3 spells CASSLRQNEKLFF. The CDR3 nucleotides are TGTGCCAGCAGCTTACGTCAAAATGAAAAACTGTTTTTT.

J is TRBJ2-7 and V is TRBV5-1, with 11 bases fitting TRBD1. Trimming took 4 bases from V and 2 from J; bases not matched to a gene: 5. Germline V CDR1 and CDR2: SGHRS, YFSETQ. CDR3 length: 15 residues. Here the CDR3 reads CASSVRTGGTYEQYF. The CDR3 DNA sequence: TGCGCCAGCAGCGTTCGGACAGGGGGCACCTACGAGCAGTACTTC.

The chain couples TRBV6-5 to TRBJ2-2; D gene unclear. This CDR3 region has 11 residues. V was cut by 7 bases and J by 5 bases, with 5 bases left in between. Germline CDR1 MNHEY, CDR2 SVGAGI. In DNA, the CDR3 is TGTGCCAGCACCCAGACCGGGGAGCTGTTTTTT. The encoded protein is CASTQTGELFF.

This clonotype occurred a few times. V is TRBV7-2 and J is TRBJ2-3; 9 bases match TRBD2. The CDR3 spans 17 residues. V shed 2 bases and J 5 bases; nucleotides not matched to a gene: 11. The V gene's germline CDR1 is SGHTA and CDR2 FQGNSA. CDR3 sequence (DNA): TGTGCCAGCAGCTTAAGGGCTAGCGGGGCCCAGGGAGATACGCAGTATTTT. It yields the protein CASSLRASGAQGDTQYF.

V is TRBV20-1 and J is TRBJ2-3; D is perhaps TRBD2 (7 bases). Germline values: CDR1 DFQATT, CDR2 SNEGSKA (reference sequence). The CDR3 consists of 16 residues. Trimming removed 4 bases from V and 0 bases from J, with 17 bases in between. CDR3 protein: CSAISAGAQSTDTQYF. CDR3 nucleotide sequence: TGCAGTGCTATATCTGCGGGGGCCCAAAGCACAGATACGCAGTATTTT.

V usage is TRBV7-2 and J usage is TRBJ2-7, with 9 bases matching TRBD2. With V trimmed by 2 bases and J by 3 bases, 8 bases remained unmatched. The CDR3 has 16 residues. In germline, CDR1 is SGHTA, CDR2 FQGNSA. The CDR3 reads CASSLMSGRPVYEQYF. CDR3 coding DNA: TGTGCCAGCAGCTTAATGAGCGGGAGGCCGGTCTACGAGCAGTACTTC. The full variable domain, completed using reference TRBV7-2 and TRBJ2-7, is GAGVSQSPSNKVTEKGKDVELRCDPISGHTALYWYRQSLGQGLEFLIYFQGNSAPDKSGLPSDRFSAERTGGSVSTLTIQRTQQEDSAVYLCASSLMSGRPVYEQYFGPGTRLTVT.

This clonotype was found a few times. The J gene is TRBJ1-1, the V gene TRBV4-3; no clear D gene. The ends were cut back, 0 bases at V and 5 bases at J, with 7 bases in the middle. The CDR3 spans 13 residues. The germline V gene encodes CDR1 LGHNA and CDR2 YSLEER. The CDR3 loop is CASSQDWLTEAFF. In nucleotides, the CDR3 is TGCGCCAGCAGCCAAGATTGGCTGACTGAAGCTTTCTTT.

This clonotype came up a few times. This chain links TRBV12-3 or TRBV12-4 with TRBJ1-5; 7 positions agree with TRBD1. The V segment lost 4 bases and the J segment 7 bases; nucleotides outside the gene matches: 13. The CDR3 is made up of 16 amino acids. As DNA, the CDR3 is TGTGCCAGCAGTTCTCAGTCCCGACAGGGCGGACAGCCCCAGCATTTT. It codes for CASSSQSRQGGQPQHF.

This clonotype showed up just a few times. The chain combines TRBV5-4 with TRBJ2-2, with D hard to call. CDR1 is SGHNT and CDR2 is YYREEE in the germline V gene (reference sequence). The CDR3 spans 12 residues. Trimming shortened V by 6 bases and J by 4 bases, and 7 bases separated the two germline ends. DNA for the CDR3: TGTGCCAGCACGTATGGCACCGGGGAGCTGTTTTTT. This gives the protein CASTYGTGELFF.

The chain recombines TRBV28 with TRBJ2-3; 7 positions match TRBD2. Germline CDR1 is MDHEN and CDR2 is SYDVKM. The J segment lost 2 bases and the V segment lost 6 bases, leaving 14 bases of the junction unmatched. The CDR3 contains 17 residues. CDR3 nucleotides: TGTGCCAGCAGATCCCATGTGGGGGGGGAGACCACAGATACGCAGTATTTT. Protein: CASRSHVGGETTDTQYF.